These T cell receptor beta chains were read from a single sample in a study of T-cell reconstitution after alpha-beta-depleted transplantation in children. From the PCR reads, TCRdb called clonotypes with MiXCR, one entry per CDR3 protein. The sample records some 500,000 distinct CDR3 sequences, approximately 16% being singletons. Sequences were derived from PBMCs from the stem cell graft donor, sampled from the stem cell graft. The source is a human donor who donated a stem cell graft to a child with acute lymphoblastic leukemia. Each CDR3 is given with its conserved first and last residue.

v_gene	j_gene	CDR3aa
TRBV19	TRBJ2-3	CASGGPAISTDTQYF
TRBV27	TRBJ1-1	CASSLWAGNTEAFF
TRBV6-6	TRBJ1-6	CASSYGSPLHF
TRBV5-1	TRBJ2-7	CASSLIGTAYEQYF
TRBV27	TRBJ1-4	CASRLNRQGTNEKLFF
TRBV6-5	TRBJ1-1	CASSYPTMNTEAFF
TRBV5-5	TRBJ2-2	CASSAGLAGNTGELFF
TRBV7-8	TRBJ1-1	CASSSAGTGGTDTEAFF
TRBV27	TRBJ2-7	CASSLIPSGRAKSYEQYF
TRBV12-3/TRBV12-4	TRBJ2-1	CASTSPGLASNEQFF
TRBV6-1	TRBJ2-5	CASSRSRYQETQYF
TRBV15	TRBJ2-3	CATRTSGTDTQYF
TRBV4-1	TRBJ2-4	CASSQARTGVGGAKNIQYF
TRBV15	TRBJ1-2	CATSSPLMGQDNGYTF
TRBV7-6	TRBJ2-3	CASSPTTSGSFDTQYF
TRBV11-2	TRBJ2-1	CASSFTGGGGNEQFF
TRBV19	TRBJ2-6	CASSIIPGGANVLTF
TRBV20-1	TRBJ2-1	CSAKLLNEQFF
TRBV7-9	TRBJ2-1	CASSLRGAHYNEQFF
TRBV10-3	TRBJ2-7	CAISESGFPTYEQYF
TRBV20-1	TRBJ1-5	CSAIDRLYSNQPQHF
TRBV12-3/TRBV12-4	TRBJ2-3	CASSHRDTQYF
TRBV6-1	TRBJ2-5	CASSDRGDSQETQYF
TRBV19	TRBJ1-2	CASSIVPGLVYGYTF
TRBV12-3/TRBV12-4	TRBJ1-5	CASSPQQGAQPQHF
TRBV5-1	TRBJ1-4	CASSSLSATNEKLFF
TRBV7-9	TRBJ1-5	CASSSQGHTQPQHF
TRBV20-1	TRBJ1-2	CSASVPGTGDYTF
TRBV7-2	TRBJ2-7	CASSLELADSYEQYF
TRBV27	TRBJ1-5	CASSPTGERKPQHF
TRBV12-3/TRBV12-4	TRBJ1-1	CASSFGQHGFEAFF
TRBV5-5	TRBJ2-5	CASPRDQETQYF
TRBV25-1	TRBJ2-5	CASSESWGGISQTQYF
TRBV29-1	TRBJ1-2	CSVLYEGYTF
TRBV15	TRBJ1-5	CATSRDPVWEEGGQPQHF
TRBV20-1	TRBJ2-7	CSARERPGTLLYEQYF
TRBV7-3	TRBJ2-5	CASRKQGIMVETQYF
TRBV7-8	TRBJ1-2	CASSPPDFWGYTF
TRBV6-1	TRBJ1-5	CASSEDRGLRQPQHF
TRBV12-3/TRBV12-4	TRBJ2-1	CASSSGWGPAEQFF
TRBV4-1	TRBJ1-6	CASRVFGTDNSPLHF
TRBV18	TRBJ2-5	CASSLDDRQETQYF
TRBV4-1	TRBJ2-4	CASSQEQELLAKNIQYF
TRBV5-5	TRBJ2-5	CARGGSGDRETQYF
TRBV6-1	TRBJ2-3	CASSPRTGRTDTQYF